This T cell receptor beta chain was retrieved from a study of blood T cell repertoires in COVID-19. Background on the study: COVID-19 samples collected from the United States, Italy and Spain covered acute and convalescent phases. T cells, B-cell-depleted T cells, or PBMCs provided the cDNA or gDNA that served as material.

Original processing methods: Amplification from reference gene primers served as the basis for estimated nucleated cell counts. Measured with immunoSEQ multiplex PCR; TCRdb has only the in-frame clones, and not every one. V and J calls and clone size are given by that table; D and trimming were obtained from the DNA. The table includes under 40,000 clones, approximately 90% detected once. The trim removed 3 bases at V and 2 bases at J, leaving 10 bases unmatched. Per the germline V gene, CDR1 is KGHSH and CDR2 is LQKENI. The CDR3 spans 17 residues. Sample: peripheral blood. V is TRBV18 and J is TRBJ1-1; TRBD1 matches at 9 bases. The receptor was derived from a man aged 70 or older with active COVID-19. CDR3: CASSPRTGGSGNTEAFF. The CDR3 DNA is TGTGCCAGCTCACCGCGCACAGGGGGCTCTGGCAACACTGAAGCTTTCTTT.